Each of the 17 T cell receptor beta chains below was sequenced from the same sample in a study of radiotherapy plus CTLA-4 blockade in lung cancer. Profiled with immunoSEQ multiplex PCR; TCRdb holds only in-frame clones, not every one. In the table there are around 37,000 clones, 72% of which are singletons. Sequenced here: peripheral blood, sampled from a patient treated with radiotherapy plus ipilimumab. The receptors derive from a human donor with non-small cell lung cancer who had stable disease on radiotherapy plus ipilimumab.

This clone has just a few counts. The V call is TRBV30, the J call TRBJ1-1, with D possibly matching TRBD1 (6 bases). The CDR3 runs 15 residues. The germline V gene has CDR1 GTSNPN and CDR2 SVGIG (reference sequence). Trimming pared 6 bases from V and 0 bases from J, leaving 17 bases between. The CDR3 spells CACNPRGYMNTEAFF. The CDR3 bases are TGTGCCTGCAACCCGAGGGGGTACATGAACACTGAAGCTTTCTTT.

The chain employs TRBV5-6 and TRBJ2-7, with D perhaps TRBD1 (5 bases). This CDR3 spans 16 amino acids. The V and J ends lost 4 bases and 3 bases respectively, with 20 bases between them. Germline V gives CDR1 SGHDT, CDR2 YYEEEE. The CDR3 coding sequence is TGTGCCAGCAGCAAGCCGGACACCCTAATTGTCTACGAGCAGTACTTC. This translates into CASSKPDTLIVYEQYF.

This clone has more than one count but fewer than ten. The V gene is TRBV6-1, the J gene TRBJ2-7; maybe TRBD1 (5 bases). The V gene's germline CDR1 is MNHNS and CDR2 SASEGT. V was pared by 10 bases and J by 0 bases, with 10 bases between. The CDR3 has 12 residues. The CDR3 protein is CAIDRASYEQYF. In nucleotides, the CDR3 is TGTGCCATCGACAGAGCCTCCTACGAGCAGTACTTC.

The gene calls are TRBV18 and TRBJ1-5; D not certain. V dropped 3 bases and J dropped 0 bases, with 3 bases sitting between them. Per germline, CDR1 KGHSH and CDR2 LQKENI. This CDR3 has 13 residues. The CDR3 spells CASSPYSNQPQHF. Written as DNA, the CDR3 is TGTGCCAGCTCACCTTATAGCAATCAGCCCCAGCATTTT.

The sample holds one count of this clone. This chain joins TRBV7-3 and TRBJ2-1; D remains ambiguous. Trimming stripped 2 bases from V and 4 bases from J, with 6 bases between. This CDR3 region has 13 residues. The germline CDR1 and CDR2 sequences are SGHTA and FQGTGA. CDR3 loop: CASSLASYNEQFF. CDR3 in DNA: TGTGCCAGCAGCTTAGCTAGTTACAATGAGCAGTTCTTC.

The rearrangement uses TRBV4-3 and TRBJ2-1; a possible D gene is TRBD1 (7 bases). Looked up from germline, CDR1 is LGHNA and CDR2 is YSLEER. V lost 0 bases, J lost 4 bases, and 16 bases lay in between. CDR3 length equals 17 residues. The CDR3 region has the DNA TGCGCCAGCAGCCAAGATGTCGGGGGACAGAAATACAATGAGCAGTTCTTC. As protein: CASSQDVGGQKYNEQFF.

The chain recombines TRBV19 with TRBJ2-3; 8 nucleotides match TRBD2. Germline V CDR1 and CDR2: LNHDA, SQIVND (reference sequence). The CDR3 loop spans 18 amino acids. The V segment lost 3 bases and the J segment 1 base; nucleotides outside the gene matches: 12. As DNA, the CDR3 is TGTGCCAGTAGTATTCGCCCTCCCACTAGCGGAGGCACAGATACGCAGTATTTT. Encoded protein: CASSIRPPTSGGTDTQYF.

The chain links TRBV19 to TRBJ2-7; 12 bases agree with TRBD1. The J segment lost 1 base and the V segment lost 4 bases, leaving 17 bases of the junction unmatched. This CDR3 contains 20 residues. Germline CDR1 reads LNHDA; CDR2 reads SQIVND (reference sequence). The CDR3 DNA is TGTGCCAGTAGTAAAATCCCTGGGACAGGGGGCGCATGGAAATCCTACGAGCAGTACTTC. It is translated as CASSKIPGTGGAWKSYEQYF.

CDR3 loop: CAWSVRGFGGYGYTF. The CDR3 bases are TGTGCCTGGAGTGTTCGCGGCTTCGGCGGCTATGGCTACACCTTC. V usage is TRBV30 and J usage is TRBJ1-2; D gene unclear. Germline assignment: CDR1 GTSNPN and CDR2 SVGIG (reference sequence). The CDR3 loop spans 15 amino acids. The ends were cut back, 0 bases at V and 4 bases at J, with 15 bases in the middle.

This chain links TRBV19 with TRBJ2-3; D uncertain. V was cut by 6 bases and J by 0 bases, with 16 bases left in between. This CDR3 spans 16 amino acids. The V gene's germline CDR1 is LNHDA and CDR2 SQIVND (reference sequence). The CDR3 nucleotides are TGTGCCAGTAGGCTACAGTACGACCGTAGCACAGATACGCAGTATTTT. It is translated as CASRLQYDRSTDTQYF.

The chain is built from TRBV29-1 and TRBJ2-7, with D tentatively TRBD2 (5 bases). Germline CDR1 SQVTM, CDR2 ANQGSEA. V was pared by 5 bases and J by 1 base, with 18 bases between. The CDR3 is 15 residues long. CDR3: CSVRGSDSGSYEQYF. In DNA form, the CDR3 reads TGCAGCGTTCGAGGCAGCGACTCGGGGTCCTACGAGCAGTACTTC.

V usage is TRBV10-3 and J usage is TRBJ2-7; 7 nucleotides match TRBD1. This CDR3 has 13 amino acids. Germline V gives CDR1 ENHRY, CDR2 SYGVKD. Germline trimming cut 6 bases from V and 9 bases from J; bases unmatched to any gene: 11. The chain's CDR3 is CAISSTTGYVQYF. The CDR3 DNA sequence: TGTGCCATCAGCTCCACGACAGGGTATGTGCAGTACTTC.

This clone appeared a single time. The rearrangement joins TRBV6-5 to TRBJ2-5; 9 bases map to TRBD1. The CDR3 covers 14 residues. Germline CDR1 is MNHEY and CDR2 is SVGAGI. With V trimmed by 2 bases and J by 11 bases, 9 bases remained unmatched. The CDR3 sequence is CASSYTSGQGRQYF. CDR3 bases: TGTGCCAGCAGTTACACTTCGGGACAGGGAAGGCAGTACTTC.

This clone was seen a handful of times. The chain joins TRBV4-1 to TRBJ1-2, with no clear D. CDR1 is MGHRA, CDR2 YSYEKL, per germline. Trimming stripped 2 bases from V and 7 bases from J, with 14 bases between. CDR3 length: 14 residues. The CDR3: CASSQPVEGSGYTF. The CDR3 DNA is TGCGCCAGCAGCCAACCGGTAGAAGGGAGTGGCTACACCTTC.

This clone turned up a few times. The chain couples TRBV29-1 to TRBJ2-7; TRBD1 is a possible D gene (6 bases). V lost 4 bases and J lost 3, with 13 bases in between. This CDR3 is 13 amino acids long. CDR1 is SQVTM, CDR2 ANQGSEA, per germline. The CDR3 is CSVVGQGIYEQYF. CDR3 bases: TGCAGCGTTGTAGGCCAGGGGATCTACGAGCAGTACTTC.

The CDR3 DNA is TGTGCCAGCAGCTTGACTGGCGGACAGTTCGATGACGACACTGAAGCTTTCTTT. Translated: CASSLTGGQFDDDTEAFF. This chain links TRBV5-5 with TRBJ1-1, with D possibly TRBD1 on 6 matching bases. The CDR3 loop spans 18 amino acids. CDR1 is SGHKS and CDR2 is YYEKEE in the germline V gene (reference sequence). Trimming stripped 1 base from V and 3 bases from J, with 22 bases between.

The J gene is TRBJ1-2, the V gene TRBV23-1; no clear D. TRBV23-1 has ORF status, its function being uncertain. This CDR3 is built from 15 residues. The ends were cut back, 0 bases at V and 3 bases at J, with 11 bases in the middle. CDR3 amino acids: CASSQSGGLDYGYTF. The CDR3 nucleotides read TGCGCCAGCAGTCAATCGGGAGGGCTTGACTATGGCTACACCTTC.